Following are 31 T cell receptor beta chains from one sample sequenced in a study of a mutant IDH1 vaccine in newly diagnosed glioma. TCRdb's copy holds only in-frame clones and misses some; the assay was immunoSEQ multiplex PCR. This table holds roughly 60,000 clones, about 88% found once. These receptors have no identified antigens. This sample's time point: week 5, during vaccination. Vaccinated patients received 300 ug of mutant IDH1 20-mer peptide per dose, with topical imiquimod. Sequenced here: PBMCs, sampled from a glioma patient whose treatment included an IDH1 peptide vaccine. The receptors originated from a woman aged 45-65 years with glioma.

With regard to this clone: The DNA is left out, because the CDR3 cannot be placed on it with certainty; the CDR3 is given as TCRdb lists it. CDR3 in amino acids: CASSLSVGAGTF. The J gene is TRBJ1-2, the V gene TRBV7-7. The CDR3 is made up of 12 amino acids, end residues included. Germline CDR1 and CDR2: SSHAT and FNYEAQ (reference sequence).

The chain joins TRBV27 to TRBJ2-7; 12 nucleotides agree with TRBD1. The junction had 6 bases not matched to a gene; V was cut back by 5 bases and J by 4 bases. This CDR3 comprises 15 residues. Germline V gene data show CDR1 as MNHEY and CDR2 as SMNVEV (reference sequence). The CDR3 region has the DNA TGTGCCAGCAGTCCCCGGGGACAGGGGGCTTACGAGCAGTACTTC. It encodes CASSPRGQGAYEQYF.

The chain employs TRBV14 and TRBJ2-7; D is ambiguous. Germline assignment: CDR1 SGHDN and CDR2 FVKESK. The V end was cut by 4 bases, the J end by 3 bases, with 13 bases between. This CDR3 is 14 amino acids long. CDR3: CASSLTRRIYEQYF. The CDR3 DNA sequence: TGTGCCAGCAGCCTCACCAGGCGGATCTACGAGCAGTACTTC.

In nucleotides, the CDR3 is TGCAGTGCTAGCCGGGGTAACGAGCAGTACTTC. This codes for CSASRGNEQYF. This chain connects TRBV20-1 to TRBJ2-7; perhaps TRBD2 as D (5 bases). V was cut by 3 bases and J by 5 bases, with 8 bases left in between. There are 11 residues in the CDR3. CDR1 and CDR2 (germline): DFQATT, SNEGSKA (reference sequence).

The rearrangement uses TRBV6-5 and TRBJ1-1; D might be TRBD1 (5 bases). Per the germline V gene, CDR1 is MNHEY and CDR2 is SVGAGI. The CDR3 is 12 residues long. Trimming stripped 0 bases from V and 11 bases from J, with 10 bases between. CDR3 sequence (DNA): TGTGCCAGCAGTTACTCTTCGGGGGAGGCTTTCTTT. This translates into CASSYSSGEAFF.

The chain carries TRBV5-1 and TRBJ1-2; the D gene is possibly TRBD1 (5 bases). CDR3 length: 14 amino acids. Trimming removed 0 bases from V and 4 bases from J, with 10 bases in between. Looked up from germline, CDR1 is SGHRS and CDR2 is YFSETQ. DNA of the CDR3: TGCGCCAGCAGCTTGGAGGGGCTCCCCTATGGCTACACCTTC. The encoded protein is CASSLEGLPYGYTF.

The V gene is TRBV29-1, the J gene TRBJ1-2, with D unresolved. The germline V gene has CDR1 SQVTM and CDR2 ANQGSEA. V gave up 3 bases and J gave up 6 bases, with 5 bases separating them. The CDR3 consists of 10 residues. The CDR3 DNA sequence: TGCAGCGTTGAGGAAGATGGCTACACCTTC. Its translation: CSVEEDGYTF.

The chain has TRBV7-2 and TRBJ2-1; tentative D call: TRBD2 (6 bases). V lost 5 bases and J lost 3, with 14 bases in between. Per the germline V gene, CDR1 is SGHTA and CDR2 is FQGNSA. The CDR3 runs to 15 residues. The CDR3 spells CASSGGTNYYNEQFF. Written as DNA, the CDR3 is TGTGCCAGCAGCGGGGGGACCAACTACTACAATGAGCAGTTCTTC.

This chain joins TRBV14 and TRBJ2-1; TRBD2 agrees at 12 bases. J lost 8 bases, V lost 0 bases, and 11 bases had no gene match. The germline V gene encodes CDR1 SGHDN and CDR2 FVKESK. The CDR3 spans 18 residues. The CDR3 nucleotides read TGTGCCAGCAGCCAAGATAGGCTAGCGGGGGGGCTTTTCCATGAGCAGTTCTTC. Its protein product is CASSQDRLAGGLFHEQFF.

The J gene is TRBJ2-7, the V gene TRBV7-9; D gene unclear. The CDR3 totals 12 residues. The V end was cut by 6 bases, the J end by 2 bases, with 8 bases between. Germline CDR1 reads SEHNR; CDR2 reads FQNEAQ (reference sequence). CDR3 amino acids: CASSSGPYEQYF. DNA for the CDR3: TGTGCCAGCAGTTCGGGCCCCTACGAGCAGTACTTC.

V usage is TRBV6-6 and J usage is TRBJ2-7; D is ambiguous. Trimming took 0 bases from V and 7 from J, leaving 10 bases between them. This CDR3 is 13 amino acids long. Germline V CDR1 and CDR2: MNHNY, SVGAGI (reference sequence). CDR3 in amino acids: CASSYSASQEQYF. CDR3 bases: TGTGCCAGCAGTTACTCGGCCTCGCAGGAGCAGTACTTC.

The chain recombines TRBV5-1 with TRBJ2-1; 8 bases are a match to TRBD1. The CDR3 totals 14 residues. After removal of 0 bases from V and 4 bases from J, the junction contained 0 bases not matched to a gene. The germline gives CDR1 SGHRS, CDR2 YFSETQ. The CDR3 is CASSLGQGYNEQFF. In DNA form, the CDR3 reads TGCGCCAGCAGCTTGGGACAGGGGTACAATGAGCAGTTCTTC. Filled out from reference TRBV5-1 and TRBJ2-1, the complete variable domain reads KAGVTQTPRYLIKTRGQQVTLSCSPISGHRSVSWYQQTPGQGLQFLFEYFSETQRNKGNFPGRFSGRQFSNSRSEMNVSTLELGDSALYLCASSLGQGYNEQFFGPGTRLTVL.

V gene TRBV2 combines with J gene TRBJ1-2; TRBD1 aligns across 7 bases. The CDR3 is 14 residues long. In germline, CDR1 is SNHLY, CDR2 FYNNEI. V lost 5 bases, J lost 2 bases, and 5 bases stayed unmatched. The chain's CDR3 is CASSRQGPNYGYTF. Here the CDR3 DNA reads TGTGCCAGCAGTCGACAGGGACCAAACTATGGCTACACCTTC.

This clone turned up a few times. The chain has TRBV6-1 and TRBJ1-5, with 7 bases that match TRBD1. Per the germline V gene, CDR1 is MNHNS and CDR2 is SASEGT. This CDR3 is built from 15 residues. With 5 bases clipped from V and 3 bases from J, the junction kept 7 bases outside the gene matches. The CDR3 DNA follows: TGTGCCAGCAGTAACACGGGACAGCTCAATCAGCCCCAGCATTTT. Encoded protein: CASSNTGQLNQPQHF.

The gene calls are TRBV19 and TRBJ2-2, with a possible D match to TRBD2 (5 bases). V shed 6 bases and J shed 1 base, with 12 bases lying between them. The CDR3 covers 15 residues. Germline V gene sequence: CDR1 LNHDA, CDR2 SQIVND (reference sequence). The CDR3 nucleotides read TGTGCCAGTAGCCACGGAGGATGGAACACCGGGGAGCTGTTTTTT. Amino acid sequence: CASSHGGWNTGELFF. Drawing the rest from reference TRBV19 and TRBJ2-2, the complete variable domain is DGGITQSPKYLFRKEGQNVTLSCEQNLNHDAMYWYRQDPGQGLRLIYYSQIVNDFQKGDIAEGYSVSREKKESFPLTVTSAQKNPTAFYLCASSHGGWNTGELFFGEGSRLTVL.

The gene calls are TRBV5-1 and TRBJ1-1, with D uncertain. CDR3 length: 16 amino acids. Trimming took 0 bases from V and 0 from J, leaving 12 bases between them. In germline, CDR1 is SGHRS, CDR2 YFSETQ. CDR3 amino acids: CASSLAARQMNTEAFF. The DNA for the CDR3 is TGCGCCAGCAGCTTGGCCGCACGGCAGATGAACACTGAAGCTTTCTTT.

The chain carries TRBV6-5 and TRBJ2-7; D gene uncertain. CDR3 length: 11 amino acids. The germline V gene encodes CDR1 MNHEY and CDR2 SVGAGI. Trimming took off 6 bases at V and 5 bases at J, with 8 bases between the two ends. The CDR3 is CASSILDEQYF. In nucleotides, the CDR3 is TGTGCCAGCAGCATTCTGGACGAGCAGTACTTC.

In its sample, this clone was seen once. V is TRBV4-2 and J is TRBJ2-5; D gene uncertain. CDR3 size: 15 residues. From germline, CDR1 is LGHNA and CDR2 YNFKEQ. V lost 0 bases and J lost 7, with 15 bases in between. The CDR3: CASSQDQQAWGTQYF. In nucleotides, the CDR3 is TGTGCCAGCAGCCAAGATCAACAAGCGTGGGGGACCCAGTACTTC.

The rearrangement joins TRBV7-3 to TRBJ1-6, with 7 bases matching TRBD1. Trimming removed 5 bases from V and 2 bases from J; junction bases left unmatched: 6. The CDR3 sequence is 16 residues long. Germline CDR1 is SGHTA and CDR2 is FQGTGA. The CDR3 DNA follows: TGTGCCAGCAGCCAAGGGGGCGGGCCCTATAATTCACCCCTCCACTTT. As protein: CASSQGGGPYNSPLHF.

CDR3 in amino acids: CASSLASKKETQYF. The DNA of the CDR3 is TGCGCCAGCAGCTTGGCCTCCAAGAAAGAGACCCAGTACTTC. The J gene is TRBJ2-5, the V gene TRBV5-1; D is undetermined. From germline, CDR1 is SGHRS and CDR2 YFSETQ. The CDR3 is 14 amino acids. V was cut by 0 bases and J by 3 bases, with 9 bases left in between. The full variable domain, its missing parts supplied by reference TRBV5-1 and TRBJ2-5, is KAGVTQTPRYLIKTRGQQVTLSCSPISGHRSVSWYQQTPGQGLQFLFEYFSETQRNKGNFPGRFSGRQFSNSRSEMNVSTLELGDSALYLCASSLASKKETQYFGPGTRLLVL.

The chain carries TRBV5-1 and TRBJ2-7, with 13 bases matching TRBD2. Losses at the gene ends were 4 bases for V and 2 bases for J; bases not matched to a gene: 6. The length of the CDR3 is 16 residues. CDR1 is SGHRS and CDR2 is YFSETQ in the germline V gene. Here the CDR3 reads CASSRGLAGPAYEQYF. The CDR3 DNA follows: TGCGCCAGCAGCCGGGGACTAGCGGGGCCCGCCTACGAGCAGTACTTC.

With respect to this clone: Other nucleotide sequences from this sample produce the same CDR3. The chain recombines TRBV11-2 with TRBJ1-1, with no clear D. Per germline, CDR1 SGHAT and CDR2 FQNNGV. This CDR3 is 14 amino acids long. The V and J ends lost 1 base and 0 bases respectively, with 6 bases between them. The CDR3 loop is CASSLAGVNTEAFF. The CDR3 DNA reads TGTGCCAGCAGCTTAGCAGGAGTGAACACTGAAGCTTTCTTT.

This sequence joins TRBV10-3 and TRBJ1-2; 7 positions agree with TRBD1. The germline V gene encodes CDR1 ENHRY and CDR2 SYGVKD. There are 15 residues in the CDR3. Trimming cost V 3 bases and J 4 bases; bases outside gene matches: 8. CDR3 residues: CAISEEGAGVYGYTF. CDR3 nucleotides: TGTGCCATCAGTGAAGAGGGGGCCGGGGTCTATGGCTACACCTTC.

This rearrangement joins TRBV6-4 to TRBJ2-3, with 11 bases lining up with TRBD2. The germline V gene encodes CDR1 MRHNA and CDR2 SNTAGT. There are 16 residues in the CDR3. Unmatched junction bases numbered 3, after V lost 2 bases and J lost 2 bases. The CDR3 is CASSDGTSGDTDTQYF. The CDR3 coding sequence is TGTGCCAGCAGTGACGGGACTAGCGGAGACACAGATACGCAGTATTTT.

This clone has more than one count but fewer than ten. This chain links TRBV5-8 with TRBJ2-7; D perhaps matches TRBD2 (5 bases). Trimming stripped 4 bases from V and 6 bases from J, with 17 bases between. The germline CDR1 and CDR2 sequences are SGHTS and YDEGEE. The CDR3 runs to 14 residues. CDR3 in DNA: TGTGCCAGCAGCCCTGCCAACTACGGGGTCGAGCAGTACTTC. Translated, it gives CASSPANYGVEQYF.

The chain uses TRBV29-1 and TRBJ2-2; either TRBD1 or TRBD2 may supply D (6 bases each). Between the trimmed V and J ends, which lost 1 base and 6 bases, there was a span of 15 bases. There are 15 residues in the CDR3. In germline, CDR1 is SQVTM, CDR2 ANQGSEA. CDR3 amino acids: CSVEVEGVWSGELFF. CDR3 DNA: TGCAGCGTTGAAGTGGAGGGGGTATGGTCCGGGGAGCTGTTTTTT.

By proportion, this clone is medium-sized (0.01 to 0.1%). This chain joins TRBV6-4 and TRBJ2-3, with D perhaps TRBD1 (5 bases). The CDR3 sequence is 14 residues long. Per germline, CDR1 MRHNA and CDR2 SNTAGT. The germline V and J ends were trimmed by 0 bases and 1 base, with 5 bases remaining between them. CDR3 nucleotide sequence: TGTGCCAGCAGTGACTCACAGGGCACAGATACGCAGTATTTT. Amino acid sequence: CASSDSQGTDTQYF.

This clone has only a few counts. The chain is built from TRBV15 and TRBJ1-4, with TRBD1 matching over 9 bases. Germline values: CDR1 LNHNV, CDR2 YYDKDF (reference sequence). The CDR3 is 13 residues long. Trimming cost V 7 bases and J 10 bases; bases outside gene matches: 7. This CDR3 reads CATTLDRGVKLFF. As DNA, the CDR3 is TGTGCCACCACTTTGGACAGGGGAGTAAAACTGTTTTTT.

The rearrangement uses TRBV9 and TRBJ1-4; maybe TRBD1 (6 bases). The germline gives CDR1 SGDLS, CDR2 YYNGEE. CDR3 length: 15 residues. V shed 1 base and J shed 4 bases, with 11 bases lying between them. The CDR3 DNA follows: TGTGCCAGCAGCGTAATCAGGACAGTTAATGAAAAACTGTTTTTT. This sequence encodes CASSVIRTVNEKLFF.

The chain links TRBV6-6 to TRBJ2-4, with D perhaps TRBD1 (5 bases). The CDR3 consists of 15 residues. Trimming stripped 7 bases from V and 7 bases from J, with 20 bases between. Germline V gene data show CDR1 as MNHNY and CDR2 as SVGAGI (reference sequence). The CDR3 sequence is CASTPVGRADNIQYF. CDR3 coding DNA: TGTGCCAGCACCCCGGTGGGCAGGGCTGATAACATTCAGTACTTC.

The genes are TRBV30 and TRBJ1-2; D gene unclear. Deletions cut 0 bases from V and 4 bases from J, with 12 bases between. The CDR3 is 14 residues long. Germline V CDR1 and CDR2: GTSNPN, SVGIG (reference sequence). As DNA, the CDR3 is TGTGCCTGGAGTGTACTGGGCGGGAGCTATGGCTACACCTTC. It codes for CAWSVLGGSYGYTF.